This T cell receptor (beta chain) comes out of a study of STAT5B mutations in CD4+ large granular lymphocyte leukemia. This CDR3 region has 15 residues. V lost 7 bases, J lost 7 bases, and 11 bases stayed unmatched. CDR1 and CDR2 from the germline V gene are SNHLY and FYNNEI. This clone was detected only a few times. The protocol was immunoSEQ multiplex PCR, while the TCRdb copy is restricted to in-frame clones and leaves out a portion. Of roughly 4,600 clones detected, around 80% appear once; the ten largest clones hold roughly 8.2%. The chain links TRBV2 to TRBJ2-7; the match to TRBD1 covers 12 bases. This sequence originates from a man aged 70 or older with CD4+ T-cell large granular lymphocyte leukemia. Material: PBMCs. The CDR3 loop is CASTPTGTGGGEQYF. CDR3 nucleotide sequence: TGTGCCAGCACTCCAACCGGGACAGGGGGCGGGGAGCAGTACTTC.